This TCR beta chain was recorded in a study of OX40 agonist ivuxolimab in advanced cancers. With regard to the full study: Ivuxolimab was a fully human IgG2 agonistic monoclonal antibody targeting the costimulatory receptor OX40 (CD134). Intravenous ivuxolimab was administered to patients every 2 weeks at six dose levels: 0.01, 0.1, 0.3, 1.5, 3 and 10 mg/kg. Among the 52 dose-escalation patients, around 19 had hepatocellular carcinoma, some 15 melanoma, 9 renal cell carcinoma and 9 head and neck cancer. A male proportion of roughly 80% and a mean age of 60 years, ranging from 23 to 79, were recorded for the dose-escalation cohort. Patients were allowed to have had prior anti-PD-1, anti-PD-L1 or anti-CTLA-4 therapy, and roughly 40% of the dose-escalation patients had previously received checkpoint inhibitors. Partial responses occurred in three dose-escalation patients: two with cutaneous melanoma and one with hepatocellular carcinoma. Peripheral TCRbeta sequencing was intended to test whether TCR sequence diversity was altered and clonal T-cell expansion was caused by ivuxolimab. The monotherapy dose-escalation portion (N = 52 patients) of the phase I ivuxolimab trial is reported in the paper.

With respect to this clone: Which antigen it targets is not known. Base qualities were left out, and no much larger clone turns up one base away.

Patients with autoimmune disease history or receiving systemic immunosuppression were excluded from the trial. Peripheral blood for TCR sequencing was drawn from every dose cohort at baseline, at cycle 4 day 1 and at cycle 7 day 1. The samples were taken from a phase I, first-in-human, multicenter, open-label dose-escalation trial of ivuxolimab. Adults with locally advanced or metastatic melanoma, renal cell carcinoma, hepatocellular carcinoma or head and neck squamous cell carcinoma were enrolled in the trial. CD4+ and CD8+ T cells were sorted separately from peripheral blood before TCR sequencing. Overall results and qualifications from the work: The antigen specificity of the clonally expanded peripheral T cells was not determined. Low levels of normalized T-cell clonal expansion were also seen in some patients who did not respond. In partial responders in the 0.1-3.0 mg/kg groups, normalized peripheral clonal expansion was found to be among the lowest, especially among CD8+ T cells. After ivuxolimab, CD8+ T cells had more expanded clones than CD4+ T cells on average. At doses of 0.1 to 3.0 mg/kg, clonal expansion of both CD4+ and CD8+ blood T cells was observed from baseline to week 6.

Genomic DNA was isolated from the sorted cells so that the TCRbeta CDR3 region could be sequenced. The immunoSEQ Assay was used to sequence the TCRbeta CDR3 regions. The immuneACCESS repertoire file appears here via TCRdb, limited to in-frame rearrangements. These files lack a portion of the clones; in checked studies, under half of the deficit traces to unresolved V genes, and the cause of the others is not known. For this sample the table gives more than 95,000 clones, of which about 90% were detected only once. Jointly, the top ten make up more than 0.7% of the sample. The sequenced sample was CD4+ or CD8+ T cells sorted from blood, obtained in a trial of the OX40 agonist ivuxolimab. The clonotype was recovered from an adult with an advanced solid tumor such as melanoma, head and neck, liver or kidney cancer.

The DNA reads as follows: TGTGCCAGCAGCTTAGATGGACCGAGCACCGGGGAGCTGTTTTTT. This yields the protein CASSLDGPSTGELFF. This receptor chain uses TRBV11-2 and TRBJ2-2, with the D gene too uncertain to name. From the cysteine through the phenylalanine, the CDR3 covers 15 amino acids. Only the CDR3 part of the read is kept: 45 bases, read in frame from the first base. Reading the germline V gene gives CDR1 SGHAT and CDR2 FQNNGV. Trimming removed 0 bases from V and 4 bases from J, leaving 9 bases between the germline ends.